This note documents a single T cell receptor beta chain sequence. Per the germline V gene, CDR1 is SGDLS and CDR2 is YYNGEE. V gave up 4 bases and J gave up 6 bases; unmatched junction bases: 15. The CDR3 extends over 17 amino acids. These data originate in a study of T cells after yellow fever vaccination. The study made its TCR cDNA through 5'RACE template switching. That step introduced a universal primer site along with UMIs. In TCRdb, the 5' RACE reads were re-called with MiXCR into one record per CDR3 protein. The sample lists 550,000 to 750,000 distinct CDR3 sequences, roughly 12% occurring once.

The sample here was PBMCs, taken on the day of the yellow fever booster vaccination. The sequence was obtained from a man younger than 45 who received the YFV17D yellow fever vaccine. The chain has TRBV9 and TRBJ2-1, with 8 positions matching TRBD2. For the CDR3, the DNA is TGTGCCAGCAGCAAAGGCCCAGCGGGAGTTGTGGTCAATGAGCAGTTCTTC. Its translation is CASSKGPAGVVVNEQFF.